This paragraph covers one TCR beta chain sequence. The sample is drawn from a study of T-cell memory formation after mild COVID-19. Overall study: Each donor largely had its own TCR clusters.

cDNA libraries for TCR alpha and TCR beta, carrying sample barcodes and UMIs, came from 5'RACE with constant-segment primers. TCRdb reprocessed the 5' RACE reads with MiXCR, giving one entry per CDR3 protein. The table has about 250,000 distinct CDR3 sequences, around 17% seen once. CDR3 size: 16 residues. Germline CDR1 SGHRS, CDR2 YFSETQ. Trimming removed 0 bases from V and 0 bases from J, with 11 bases in between. The source of this sequence is a man between 18 and 35 years old who had mild COVID-19 (a few samples of this study predate the infection). Cell type and time point are not known. The sample consisted of PBMCs or a T cell subset sorted from them (not recorded which). The chain couples TRBV5-1 to TRBJ2-3; possible D gene TRBD2, 6 bases. CDR3 coding DNA: TGCGCCAGCAGCTTGGTGCTAGCGATTAGCACAGATACGCAGTATTTT. Residues: CASSLVLAISTDTQYF.